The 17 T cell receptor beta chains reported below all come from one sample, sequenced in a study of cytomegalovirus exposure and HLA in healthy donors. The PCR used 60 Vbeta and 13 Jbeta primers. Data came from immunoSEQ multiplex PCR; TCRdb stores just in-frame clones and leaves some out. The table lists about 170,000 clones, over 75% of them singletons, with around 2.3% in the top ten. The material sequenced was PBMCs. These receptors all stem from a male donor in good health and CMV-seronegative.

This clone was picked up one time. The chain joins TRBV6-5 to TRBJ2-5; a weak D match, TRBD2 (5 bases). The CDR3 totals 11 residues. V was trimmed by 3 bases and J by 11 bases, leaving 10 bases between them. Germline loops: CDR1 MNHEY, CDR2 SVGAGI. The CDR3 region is CASSYRQRQYF. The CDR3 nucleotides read TGTGCCAGCAGTTATAGGCAGCGGCAGTACTTC.

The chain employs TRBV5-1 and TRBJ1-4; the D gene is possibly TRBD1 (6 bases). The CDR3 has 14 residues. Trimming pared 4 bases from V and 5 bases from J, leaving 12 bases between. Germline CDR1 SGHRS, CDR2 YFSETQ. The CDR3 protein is CASSNDRRNEKLFF. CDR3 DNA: TGCGCCAGCAGCAATGACAGGAGGAATGAAAAACTGTTTTTT.

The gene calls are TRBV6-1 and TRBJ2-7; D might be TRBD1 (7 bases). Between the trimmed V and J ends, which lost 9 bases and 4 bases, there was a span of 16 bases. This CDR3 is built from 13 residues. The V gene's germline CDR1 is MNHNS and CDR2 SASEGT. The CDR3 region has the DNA TGTGCCAGTCTGAACAGGGGAGGATACGAGCAGTACTTC. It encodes CASLNRGGYEQYF.

The CDR3 DNA is TGTGCCAGTACCCAAGGAGTGGGAGGGGGAATTTCACCCCTCCACTTT. It is translated as CASTQGVGGGISPLHF. The rearrangement joins TRBV19 to TRBJ1-6; D is possibly TRBD1 (6 bases). The CDR3 totals 16 residues. The germline CDR1 and CDR2 sequences are LNHDA and SQIVND (reference sequence). V shed 7 bases and J shed 9 bases, with 22 bases lying between them.

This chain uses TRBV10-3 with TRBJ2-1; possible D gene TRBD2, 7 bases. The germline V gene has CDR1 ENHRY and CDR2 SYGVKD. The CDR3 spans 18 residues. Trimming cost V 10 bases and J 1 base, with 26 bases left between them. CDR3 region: CATVMGSGRGNSYNEQFF. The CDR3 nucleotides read TGTGCCACCGTCATGGGAAGTGGGAGGGGGAATTCCTACAATGAGCAGTTCTTC.

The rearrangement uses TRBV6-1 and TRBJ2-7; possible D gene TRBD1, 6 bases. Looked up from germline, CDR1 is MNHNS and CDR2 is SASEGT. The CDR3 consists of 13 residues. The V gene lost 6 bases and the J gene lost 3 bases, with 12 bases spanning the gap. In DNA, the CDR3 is TGTGCCAGCAGGATGGGGACAAACTACGAGCAGTACTTC. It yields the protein CASRMGTNYEQYF.

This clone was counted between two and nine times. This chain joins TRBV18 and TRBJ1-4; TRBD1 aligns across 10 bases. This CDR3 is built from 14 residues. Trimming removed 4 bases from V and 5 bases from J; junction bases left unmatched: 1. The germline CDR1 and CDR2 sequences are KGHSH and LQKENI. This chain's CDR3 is CASSLGQGNEKLFF. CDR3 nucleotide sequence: TGTGCCAGCTCACTGGGACAGGGGAATGAAAAACTGTTTTTT.

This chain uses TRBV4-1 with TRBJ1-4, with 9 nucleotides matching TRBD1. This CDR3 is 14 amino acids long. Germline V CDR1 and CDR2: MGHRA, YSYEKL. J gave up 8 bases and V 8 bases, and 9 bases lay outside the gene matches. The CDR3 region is CASSHRGQGEKLFF. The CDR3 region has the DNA TGCGCCAGCTCACACAGGGGGCAGGGGGAAAAACTGTTTTTT.

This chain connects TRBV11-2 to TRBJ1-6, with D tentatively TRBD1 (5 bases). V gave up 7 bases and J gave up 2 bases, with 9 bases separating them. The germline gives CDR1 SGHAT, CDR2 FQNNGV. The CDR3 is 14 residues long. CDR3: CASTGSTYNSPLHF. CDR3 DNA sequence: TGTGCCAGCACAGGGTCCACCTATAATTCACCCCTCCACTTT.

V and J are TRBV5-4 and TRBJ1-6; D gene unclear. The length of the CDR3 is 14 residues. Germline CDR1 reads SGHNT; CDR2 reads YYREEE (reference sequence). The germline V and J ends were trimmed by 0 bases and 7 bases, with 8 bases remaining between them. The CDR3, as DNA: TGTGCCAGCAGCTTGGACGGGGAGAATTCACCCCTCCACTTT. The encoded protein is CASSLDGENSPLHF.

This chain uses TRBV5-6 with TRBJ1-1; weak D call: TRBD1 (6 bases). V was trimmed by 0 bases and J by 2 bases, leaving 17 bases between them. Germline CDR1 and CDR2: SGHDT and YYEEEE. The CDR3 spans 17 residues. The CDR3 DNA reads TGTGCCAGCAGCTTGGCCAGTGTGGGGACATTCAACACTGAAGCTTTCTTT. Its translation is CASSLASVGTFNTEAFF.

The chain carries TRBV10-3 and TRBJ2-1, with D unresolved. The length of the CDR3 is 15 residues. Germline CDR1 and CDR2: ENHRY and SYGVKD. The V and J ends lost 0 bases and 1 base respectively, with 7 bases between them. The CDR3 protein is CAISESQLSYNEQFF. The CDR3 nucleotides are TGTGCCATCAGTGAGTCCCAGTTGTCCTACAATGAGCAGTTCTTC.

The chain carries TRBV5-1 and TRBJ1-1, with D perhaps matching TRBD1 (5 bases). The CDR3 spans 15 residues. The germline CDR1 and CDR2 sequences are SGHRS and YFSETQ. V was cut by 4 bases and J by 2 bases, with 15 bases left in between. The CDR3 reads CASSLGPTVNTEAFF. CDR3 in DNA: TGCGCCAGCAGCCTGGGGCCCACAGTAAACACTGAAGCTTTCTTT.

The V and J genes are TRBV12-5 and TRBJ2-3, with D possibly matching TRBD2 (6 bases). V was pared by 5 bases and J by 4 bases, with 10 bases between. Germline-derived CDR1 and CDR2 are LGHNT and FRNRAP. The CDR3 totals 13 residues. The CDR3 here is CASGLSSADTQYF. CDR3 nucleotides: TGTGCTAGTGGTCTCTCTAGCGCAGATACGCAGTATTTT. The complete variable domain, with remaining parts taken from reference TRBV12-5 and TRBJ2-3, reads DARVTQTPRHKVTEMGQEVTMRCQPILGHNTVFWYRQTMMQGLELLAYFRNRAPLDDSGMPKDRFSAEMPDATLATLKIQPSEPRDSAVYFCASGLSSADTQYFGPGTRLTVL.

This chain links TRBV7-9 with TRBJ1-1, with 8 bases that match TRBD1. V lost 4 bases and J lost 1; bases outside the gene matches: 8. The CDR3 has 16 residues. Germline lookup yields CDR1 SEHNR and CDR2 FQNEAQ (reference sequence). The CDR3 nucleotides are TGTGCCAGCAGCTCTTTCAGGGACAGGAAGAACACTGAAGCTTTCTTT. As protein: CASSSFRDRKNTEAFF. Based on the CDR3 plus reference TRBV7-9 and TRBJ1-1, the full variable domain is DTGVSQNPRHKITKRGQNVTFRCDPISEHNRLYWYRQTLGQGPEFLTYFQNEAQLEKSRLLSDRFSAERPKGSFSTLEIQRTEQGDSAMYLCASSSFRDRKNTEAFFGQGTRLTVV.

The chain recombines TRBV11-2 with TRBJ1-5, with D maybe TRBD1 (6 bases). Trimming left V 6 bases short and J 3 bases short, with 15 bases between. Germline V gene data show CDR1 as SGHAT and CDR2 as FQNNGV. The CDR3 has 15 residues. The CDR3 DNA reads TGTGCCAGCAGTAGGGGGGGGGTTCCCAATCAGCCCCAGCATTTT. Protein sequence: CASSRGGVPNQPQHF.

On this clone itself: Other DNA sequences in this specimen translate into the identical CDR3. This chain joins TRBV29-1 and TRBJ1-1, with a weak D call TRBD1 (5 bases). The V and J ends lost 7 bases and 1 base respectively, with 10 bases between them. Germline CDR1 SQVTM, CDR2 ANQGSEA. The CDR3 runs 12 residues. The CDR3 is CSAGHTNTEAFF. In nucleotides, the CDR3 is TGCAGCGCCGGACATACGAACACTGAAGCTTTCTTT.